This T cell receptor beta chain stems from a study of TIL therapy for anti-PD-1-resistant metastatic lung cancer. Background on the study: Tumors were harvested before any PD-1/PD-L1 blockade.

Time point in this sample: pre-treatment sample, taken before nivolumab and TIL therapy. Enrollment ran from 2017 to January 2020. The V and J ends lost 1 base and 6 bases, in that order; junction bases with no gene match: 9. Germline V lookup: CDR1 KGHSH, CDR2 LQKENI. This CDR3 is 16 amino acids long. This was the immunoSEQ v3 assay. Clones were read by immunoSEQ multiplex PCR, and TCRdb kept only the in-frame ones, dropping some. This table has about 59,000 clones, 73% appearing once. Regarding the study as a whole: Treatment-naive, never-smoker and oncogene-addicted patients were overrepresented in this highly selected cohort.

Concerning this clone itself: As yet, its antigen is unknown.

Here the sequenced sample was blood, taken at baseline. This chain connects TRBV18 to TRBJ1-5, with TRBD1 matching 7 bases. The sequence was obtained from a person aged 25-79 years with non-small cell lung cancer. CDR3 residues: CASSPQGGLGGQPQHF. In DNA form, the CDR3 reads TGTGCCAGCTCACCACAAGGGGGCTTAGGGGGTCAGCCCCAGCATTTT. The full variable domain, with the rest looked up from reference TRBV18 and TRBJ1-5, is NAGVMQNPRHLVRRRGQEARLRCSPMKGHSHVYWYRQLPEEGLKFMVYLQKENIIDESGMPKERFSAEFPKEGPSILRIQQVVRGDSAAYFCASSPQGGLGGQPQHFGDGTRLSIL.